The clone carrying this TCR beta chain was detected once. Its cognate antigen is unknown. This CDR3 has 16 amino acids. V lost 5 bases, J lost 4 bases, and 17 bases lay in between. Germline values: CDR1 MRHNA, CDR2 SNTAGT. This sample was taken from a study of T cell responses to AZD1222 COVID-19 vaccine. Study-level points and caveats: The study found Spike-specific TCR breadth and depth rose after two AZD1222 doses. Clonal diversity may have been underestimated, and the donors were mostly white British, with more females than males.

Sequenced by immunoSEQ multiplex PCR; TCRdb stores in-frame clones only, minus some. The data contain about 180,000 clones, about 93% of them singletons. The chain carries TRBV6-4 and TRBJ2-2; possibly TRBD1 for D (5 bases). This receptor was taken from an adult who received the MenACWY meningococcal vaccine as a control. The sequencing here drew on peripheral blood, taken 28 days after the second dose of the MenACWY control vaccine. CDR3 bases: TGTGCCAGCAGTATGATCGGCAGGGTTGGCACCGGGGAGCTGTTTTTT. Translating gives CASSMIGRVGTGELFF.